This TCR beta chain was identified in a study of technical replicates of blood from a handful of donors. The V segment lost 1 base and the J segment 9 bases; nucleotides outside the gene matches: 8. This CDR3 is 16 amino acids long. The V gene's germline CDR1 is SGDLS and CDR2 YYNGEE. The data were produced by immunoSEQ multiplex PCR, yet TCRdb's version contains in-frame clones alone and is incomplete. This sample carries 55,000 to 75,000 clones, approximately 94% of them seen once, and the ten largest clones take 0.39%. This clonotype was sampled from a human donor in good health. The source material was T cells isolated from PBMCs. V and J are TRBV9 and TRBJ2-1; 12 positions agree with TRBD2. CDR3 sequence reads: CASSVMASGRAGEQFF. Written as DNA, the CDR3 is TGTGCCAGCAGCGTAATGGCTAGCGGGAGGGCCGGTGAGCAGTTCTTC.